Detailed here is one T cell receptor (beta chain). The sample belongs to a study of blood T cell repertoires in COVID-19. This CDR3 is 15 amino acids long. V shed 10 bases and J shed 1 base, with 19 bases lying between them. In germline, CDR1 is MNHNY, CDR2 SVGAGI (reference sequence). The table came from immunoSEQ multiplex PCR; TCRdb's copy has only in-frame clones and leaves some out. The sample holds 35,000 to 45,000 clones, approximately 88% seen once. The source is a human donor in a cohort sampled during active COVID-19. J is TRBJ1-1 and V is TRBV6-6, with a tentative D call TRBD1 (6 bases). Sequencing was performed on peripheral blood. The CDR3 is CATETGSIANTEAFF. Written as DNA, the CDR3 is TGTGCCACCGAGACAGGTTCTATTGCGAACACTGAAGCTTTCTTT.